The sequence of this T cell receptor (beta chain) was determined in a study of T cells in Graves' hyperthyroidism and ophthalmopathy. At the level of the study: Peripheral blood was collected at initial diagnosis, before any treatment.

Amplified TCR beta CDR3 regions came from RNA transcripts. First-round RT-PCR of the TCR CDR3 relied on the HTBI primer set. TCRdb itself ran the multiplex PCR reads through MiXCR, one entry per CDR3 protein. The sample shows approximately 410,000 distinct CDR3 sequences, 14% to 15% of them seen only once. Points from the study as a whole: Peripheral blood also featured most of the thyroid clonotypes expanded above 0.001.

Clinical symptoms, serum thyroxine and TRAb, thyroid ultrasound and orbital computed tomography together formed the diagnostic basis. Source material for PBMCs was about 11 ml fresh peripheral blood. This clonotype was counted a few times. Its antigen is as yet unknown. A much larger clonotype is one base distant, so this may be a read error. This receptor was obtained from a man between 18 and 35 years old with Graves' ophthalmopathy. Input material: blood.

In DNA form, the CDR3 reads TGTGCCAGCAGTGAGACAGGCTATGGCTACGCCTTC. Protein product: CASSETGYGYAF. This chain connects TRBV6-1 to TRBJ1-2; D is perhaps TRBD1 (6 bases). The CDR3 totals 12 residues. Per germline, CDR1 MNHNS and CDR2 SASEGT.